One TCR beta chain is described in this entry. This sample is part of a study of technical replicates of blood from a handful of donors. The CDR3 totals 14 residues. Germline V gene lookup returns CDR1 MNHNY and CDR2 SVGAGI (reference sequence). The V end lost 0 bases, the J end lost 5 bases, and 7 bases lay between the germline ends. Sequenced by immunoSEQ multiplex PCR; TCRdb stores in-frame clones only, minus some. The table shows 12,000 to 15,000 clones, with roughly 80% occurring only once. The chain joins TRBV6-6 to TRBJ2-2, with D possibly being TRBD1 (5 bases). This receptor was identified in a human donor in good health. The sequencing sample was made of PBMCs. CDR3 bases: TGTGCCAGCAGTTACTCCACAGGAACCGGGGAGCTGTTTTTT. Encoded protein: CASSYSTGTGELFF.